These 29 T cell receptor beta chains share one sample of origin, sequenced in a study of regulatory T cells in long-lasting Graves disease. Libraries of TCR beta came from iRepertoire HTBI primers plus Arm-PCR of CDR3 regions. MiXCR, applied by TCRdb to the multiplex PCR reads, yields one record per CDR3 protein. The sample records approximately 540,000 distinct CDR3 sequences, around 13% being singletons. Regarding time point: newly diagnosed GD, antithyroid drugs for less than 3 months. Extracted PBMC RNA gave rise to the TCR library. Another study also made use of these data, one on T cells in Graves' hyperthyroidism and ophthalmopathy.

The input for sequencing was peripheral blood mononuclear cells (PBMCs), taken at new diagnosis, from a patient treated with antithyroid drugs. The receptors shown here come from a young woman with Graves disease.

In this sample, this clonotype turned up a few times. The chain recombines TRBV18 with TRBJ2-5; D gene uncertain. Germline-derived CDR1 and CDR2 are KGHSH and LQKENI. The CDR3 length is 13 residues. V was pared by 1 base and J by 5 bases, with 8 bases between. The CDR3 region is CASSPQGMETQYF. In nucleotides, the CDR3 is TGTGCCAGCTCACCACAGGGTATGGAGACCCAGTACTTC.

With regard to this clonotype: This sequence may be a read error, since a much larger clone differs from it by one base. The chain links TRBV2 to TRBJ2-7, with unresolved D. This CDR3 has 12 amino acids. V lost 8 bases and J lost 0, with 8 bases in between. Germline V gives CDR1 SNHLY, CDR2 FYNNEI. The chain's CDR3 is CASGWDSYEQYF. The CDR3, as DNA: TGTGCCAGCGGATGGGACTCCTACGAGCAGTACTTC.

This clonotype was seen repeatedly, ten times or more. Here the CDR3 reads CASSQWSAETQYF. CDR3 nucleotides: TGTGCCAGCAGCCAATGGTCCGCCGAGACCCAGTACTTC. The V and J genes are TRBV3-1 and TRBJ2-5, with no clear D. The germline V and J ends were trimmed by 2 bases and 5 bases, with 9 bases remaining between them. Germline V gene lookup returns CDR1 LGHDT and CDR2 YNNKEL (reference sequence). This CDR3 has 13 residues.

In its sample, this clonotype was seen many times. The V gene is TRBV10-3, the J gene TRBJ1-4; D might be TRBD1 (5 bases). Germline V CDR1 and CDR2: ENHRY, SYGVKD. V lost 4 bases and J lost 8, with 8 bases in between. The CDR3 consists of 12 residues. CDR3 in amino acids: CAISVAGEKLFF. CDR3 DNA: TGTGCCATCAGTGTGGCAGGGGAAAAACTGTTTTTT.

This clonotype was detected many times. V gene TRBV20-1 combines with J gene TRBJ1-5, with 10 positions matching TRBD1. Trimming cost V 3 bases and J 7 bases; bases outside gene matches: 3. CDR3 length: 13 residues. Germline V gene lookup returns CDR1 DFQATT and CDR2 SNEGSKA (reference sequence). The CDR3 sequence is CSARTGGWQPQHF. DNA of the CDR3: TGCAGTGCTAGGACAGGGGGCTGGCAGCCCCAGCATTTT.

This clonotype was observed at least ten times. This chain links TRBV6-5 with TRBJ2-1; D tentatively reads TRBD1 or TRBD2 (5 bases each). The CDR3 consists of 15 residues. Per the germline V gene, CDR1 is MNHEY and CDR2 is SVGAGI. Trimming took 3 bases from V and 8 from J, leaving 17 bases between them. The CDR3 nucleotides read TGTGCCAGCAGTTATGGGGCGGGCCGGGCCGATGAGCAGTTCTTC. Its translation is CASSYGAGRADEQFF.

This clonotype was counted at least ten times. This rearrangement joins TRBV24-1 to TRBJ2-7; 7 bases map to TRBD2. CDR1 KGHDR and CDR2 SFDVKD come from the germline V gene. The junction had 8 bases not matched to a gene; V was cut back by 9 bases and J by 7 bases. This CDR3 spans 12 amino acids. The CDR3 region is CATGGGPGEQYF. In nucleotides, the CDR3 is TGTGCCACCGGGGGAGGGCCGGGGGAGCAGTACTTC.

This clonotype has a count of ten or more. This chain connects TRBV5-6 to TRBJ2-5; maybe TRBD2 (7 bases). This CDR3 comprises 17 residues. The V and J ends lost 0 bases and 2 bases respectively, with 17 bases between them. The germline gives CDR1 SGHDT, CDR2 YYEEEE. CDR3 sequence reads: CASSLERGGGLQETQYF. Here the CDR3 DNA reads TGTGCCAGCAGCTTGGAGCGCGGGGGCGGCCTACAAGAGACCCAGTACTTC.

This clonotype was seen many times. This chain's CDR3 is CASSGQEDTEAFF. As DNA, the CDR3 is TGTGCCAGCAGCGGACAGGAGGACACTGAAGCTTTCTTT. V is TRBV27 and J is TRBJ1-1; 7 bases line up with TRBD1. The V gene's germline CDR1 is MNHEY and CDR2 SMNVEV (reference sequence). V dropped 6 bases and J dropped 3; count of bases not matched to a gene: 4. This CDR3 comprises 13 residues.

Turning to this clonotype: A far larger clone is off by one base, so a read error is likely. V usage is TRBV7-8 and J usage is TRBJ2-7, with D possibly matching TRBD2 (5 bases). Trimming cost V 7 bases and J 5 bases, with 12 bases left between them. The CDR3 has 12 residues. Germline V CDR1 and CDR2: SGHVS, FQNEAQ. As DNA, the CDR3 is TGTGCCAGCAACTCCAGCGGCCACGAGCAGTACTTC. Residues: CASNSSGHEQYF.

The CDR3 DNA is TGTGCCAGCACGTCAGCGGATACGCAGTATTTT. As protein: CASTSADTQYF. The J gene is TRBJ2-3, the V gene TRBV6-2 or TRBV6-3, with unresolved D. Between the trimmed V and J ends, which lost 7 bases and 6 bases, there was a span of 8 bases. The germline CDR1 and CDR2 sequences are MNHEY and SVGEGT. The CDR3 extends over 11 amino acids.

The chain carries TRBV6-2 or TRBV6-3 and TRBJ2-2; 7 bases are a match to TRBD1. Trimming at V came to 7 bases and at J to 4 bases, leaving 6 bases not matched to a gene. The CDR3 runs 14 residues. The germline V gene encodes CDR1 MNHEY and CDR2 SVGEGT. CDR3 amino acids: CASNRGFSTGELFF. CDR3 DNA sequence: TGTGCCAGCAACAGGGGATTCTCCACCGGGGAGCTGTTTTTT.

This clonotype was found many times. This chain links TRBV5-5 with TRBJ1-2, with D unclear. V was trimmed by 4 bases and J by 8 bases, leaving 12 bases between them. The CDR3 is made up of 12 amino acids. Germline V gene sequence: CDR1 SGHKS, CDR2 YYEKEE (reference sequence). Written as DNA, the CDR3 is TGTGCCAGCAGCCCCCTCGGGAGAGGCTACACCTTC. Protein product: CASSPLGRGYTF.

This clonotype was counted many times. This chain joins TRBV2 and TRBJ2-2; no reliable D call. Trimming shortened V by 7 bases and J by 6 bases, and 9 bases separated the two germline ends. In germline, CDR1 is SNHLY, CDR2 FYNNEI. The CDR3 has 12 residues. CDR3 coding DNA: TGTGCCAGCATGTATAGCCCCGGGGAGCTGTTTTTT. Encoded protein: CASMYSPGELFF. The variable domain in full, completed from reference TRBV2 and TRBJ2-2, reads EPEVTQTPSHQVTQMGQEVILRCVPISNHLYFYWYRQILGQKVEFLVSFYNNEISEKSEIFDDQFSVERPDGSNFTLKIRSTKLEDSAMYFCASMYSPGELFFGEGSRLTVL.

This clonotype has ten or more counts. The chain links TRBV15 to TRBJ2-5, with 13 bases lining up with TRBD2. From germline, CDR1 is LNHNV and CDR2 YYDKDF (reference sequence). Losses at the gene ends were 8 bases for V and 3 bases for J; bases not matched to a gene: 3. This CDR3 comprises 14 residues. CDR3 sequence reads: CATSGTSGKETQYF. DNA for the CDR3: TGTGCCACCTCGGGGACTAGCGGGAAAGAGACCCAGTACTTC.

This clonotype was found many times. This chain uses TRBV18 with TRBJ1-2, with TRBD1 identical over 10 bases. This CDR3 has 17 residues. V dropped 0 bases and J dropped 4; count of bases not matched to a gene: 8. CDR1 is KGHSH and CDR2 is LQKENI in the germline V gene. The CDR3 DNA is TGTGCCAGCTCACCACCGTCAAGGACAGGGGGTTCCTATGGCTACACCTTC. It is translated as CASSPPSRTGGSYGYTF.

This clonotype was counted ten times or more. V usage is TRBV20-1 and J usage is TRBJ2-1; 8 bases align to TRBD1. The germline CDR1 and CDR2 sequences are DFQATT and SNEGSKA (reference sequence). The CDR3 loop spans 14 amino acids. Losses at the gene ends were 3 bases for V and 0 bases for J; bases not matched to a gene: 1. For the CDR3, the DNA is TGCAGTGCTAGGACAGGGGTCTCCTACAATGAGCAGTTCTTC. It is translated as CSARTGVSYNEQFF.

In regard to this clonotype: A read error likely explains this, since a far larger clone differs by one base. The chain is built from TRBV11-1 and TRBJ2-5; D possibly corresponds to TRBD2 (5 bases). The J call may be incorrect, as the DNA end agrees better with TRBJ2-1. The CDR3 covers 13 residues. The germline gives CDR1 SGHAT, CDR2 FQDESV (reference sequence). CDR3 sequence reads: CAISLALVGEQFF. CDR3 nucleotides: TGTGCCATCAGCTTAGCGCTCGTGGGTGAGCAGTTCTTC.

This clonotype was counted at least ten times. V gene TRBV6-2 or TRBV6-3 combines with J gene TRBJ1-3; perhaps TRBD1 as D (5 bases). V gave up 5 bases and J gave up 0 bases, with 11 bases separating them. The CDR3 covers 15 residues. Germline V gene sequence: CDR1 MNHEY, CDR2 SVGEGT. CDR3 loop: CASSNRLFSGNTIYF. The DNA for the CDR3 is TGTGCCAGCAGTAACAGGCTATTCTCTGGAAACACCATATATTTT.

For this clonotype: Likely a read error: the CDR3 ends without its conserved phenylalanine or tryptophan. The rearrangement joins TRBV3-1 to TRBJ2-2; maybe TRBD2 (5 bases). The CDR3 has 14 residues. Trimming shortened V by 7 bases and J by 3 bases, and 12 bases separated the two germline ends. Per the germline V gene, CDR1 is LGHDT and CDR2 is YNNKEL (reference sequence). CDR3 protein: CASKKRDYTGELFL. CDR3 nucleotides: TGTGCCAGCAAAAAACGGGATTACACCGGGGAGCTGTTTCTT.

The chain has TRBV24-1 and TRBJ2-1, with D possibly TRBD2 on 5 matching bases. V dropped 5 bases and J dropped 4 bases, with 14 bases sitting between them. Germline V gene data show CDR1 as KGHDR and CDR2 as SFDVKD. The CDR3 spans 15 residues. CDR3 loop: CATSVGKPGYNEQFF. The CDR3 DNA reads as TGTGCCACCAGTGTGGGGAAGCCGGGATACAATGAGCAGTTCTTC.

The CDR3, as DNA: TGTGCCAGCAGCCCGAGGACAGCCGAAAATGAAAAACTGTTTTTT. Translating gives CASSPRTAENEKLFF. The chain links TRBV7-9 to TRBJ1-4, with a weak D call TRBD1 (6 bases). V dropped 5 bases and J dropped 5 bases, with 15 bases sitting between them. The CDR3 spans 15 residues. Germline V gene lookup returns CDR1 SEHNR and CDR2 FQNEAQ (reference sequence).

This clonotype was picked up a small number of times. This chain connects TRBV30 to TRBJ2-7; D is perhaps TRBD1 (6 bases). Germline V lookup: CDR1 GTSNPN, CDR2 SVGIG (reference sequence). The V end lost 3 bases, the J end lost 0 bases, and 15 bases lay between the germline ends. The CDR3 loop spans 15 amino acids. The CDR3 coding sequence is TGTGCCTGGAGACAGGGAAACTACCCCTCCTACGAGCAGTACTTC. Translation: CAWRQGNYPSYEQYF.

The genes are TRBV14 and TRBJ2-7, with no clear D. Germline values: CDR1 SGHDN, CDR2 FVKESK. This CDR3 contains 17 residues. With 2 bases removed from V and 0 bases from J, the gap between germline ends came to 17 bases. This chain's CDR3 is CASSQSWSRVDSYEQYF. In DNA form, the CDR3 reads TGTGCCAGCAGCCAATCCTGGAGTAGGGTTGACTCCTACGAGCAGTACTTC.

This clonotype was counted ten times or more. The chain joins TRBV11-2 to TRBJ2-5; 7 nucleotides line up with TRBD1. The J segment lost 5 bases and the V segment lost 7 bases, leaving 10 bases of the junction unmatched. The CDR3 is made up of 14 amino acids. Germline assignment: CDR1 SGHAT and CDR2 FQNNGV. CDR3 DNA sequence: TGTGCCAGCAACAGATGGACAGGACTGGAGACCCAGTACTTC. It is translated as CASNRWTGLETQYF.

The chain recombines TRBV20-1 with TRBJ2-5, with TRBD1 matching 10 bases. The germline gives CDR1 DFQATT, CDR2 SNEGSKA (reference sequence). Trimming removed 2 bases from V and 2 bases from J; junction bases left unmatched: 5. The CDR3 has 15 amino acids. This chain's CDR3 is CSARPGTGDQETQYF. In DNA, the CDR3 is TGCAGTGCTAGACCGGGGACAGGGGATCAAGAGACCCAGTACTTC.

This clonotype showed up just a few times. CDR3 nucleotides: TGTGCCAGCAGTTTACTTCCTGGGCGGACCGCGAACACCGGGGAGCTGTTTTTT. This gives the protein CASSLLPGRTANTGELFF. The chain links TRBV27 to TRBJ2-2; no clear D gene. This CDR3 has 18 residues. Per the germline V gene, CDR1 is MNHEY and CDR2 is SMNVEV (reference sequence). V was cut by 2 bases and J by 0 bases, with 16 bases left in between.

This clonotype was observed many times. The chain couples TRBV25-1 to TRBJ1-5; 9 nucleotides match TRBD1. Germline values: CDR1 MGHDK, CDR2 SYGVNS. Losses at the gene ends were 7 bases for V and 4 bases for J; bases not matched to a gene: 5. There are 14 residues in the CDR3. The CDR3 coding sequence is TGTGCCAGCAACACAGGGGGCATTAATCAGCCCCAGCATTTT. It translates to CASNTGGINQPQHF.

The CDR3 sequence: CASSSPGTGSRPQHF. The CDR3, as DNA: TGTGCCAGCAGCTCCCCCGGGACAGGGAGTCGGCCCCAGCATTTT. The chain carries TRBV28 and TRBJ1-5; 9 positions match TRBD1. This CDR3 is 15 amino acids long. V lost 6 bases, J lost 9 bases, and 12 bases stayed unmatched. CDR1 MDHEN and CDR2 SYDVKM come from the germline V gene.